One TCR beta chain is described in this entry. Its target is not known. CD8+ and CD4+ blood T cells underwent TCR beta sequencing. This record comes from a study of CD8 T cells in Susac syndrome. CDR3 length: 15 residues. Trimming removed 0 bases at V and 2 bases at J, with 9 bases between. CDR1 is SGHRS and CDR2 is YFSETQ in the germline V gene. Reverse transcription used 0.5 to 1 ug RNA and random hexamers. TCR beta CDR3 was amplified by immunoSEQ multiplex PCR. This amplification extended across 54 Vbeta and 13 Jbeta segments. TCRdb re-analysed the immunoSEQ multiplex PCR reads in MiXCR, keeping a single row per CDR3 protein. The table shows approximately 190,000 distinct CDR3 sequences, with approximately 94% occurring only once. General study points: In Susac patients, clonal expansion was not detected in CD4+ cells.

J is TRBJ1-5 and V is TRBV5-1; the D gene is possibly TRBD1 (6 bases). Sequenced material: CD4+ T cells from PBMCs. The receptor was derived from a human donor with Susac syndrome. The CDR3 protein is CASSLEGVGNQPQHF. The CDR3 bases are TGCGCCAGCAGCTTGGAGGGGGTCGGCAATCAGCCCCAGCATTTT.